Reported below is one T cell receptor (beta chain). This specimen belongs to a study of blood T cell repertoires in COVID-19. For the study at large: Acute-phase and convalescent COVID-19 samples originated in the United States, Italy and Spain. Sources were T cells, B-cell-depleted T cells, or PBMCs; the material itself was cDNA or gDNA.

In the authors' workflow: Nucleated cell number was recorded as an estimate derived from reference gene primer amplification. TCRdb's table, derived via immunoSEQ multiplex PCR, lists solely in-frame clones and lacks some. For V, J and clone size, that table is used; D and trimming come from the DNA. The profile covers over 85,000 clones, with 75% to 95% appearing a single time and less than 2.5% taken by the ten largest. The J segment lost 2 bases and the V segment lost 5 bases, leaving 12 bases of the junction unmatched. The CDR3 totals 16 residues. CDR1 and CDR2 (germline): MNHEY, SMNVEV (reference sequence).

The TCR sequence derives from a human donor with active COVID-19. The donor label of this sample is uncertain. The genes are TRBV27 and TRBJ2-7; 7 bases are shared with TRBD2. The source material was peripheral blood. CDR3: CASSPMGGTFTYEQYF. CDR3 sequence (DNA): TGTGCCAGCAGTCCCATGGGAGGGACCTTTACCTACGAGCAGTACTTC.